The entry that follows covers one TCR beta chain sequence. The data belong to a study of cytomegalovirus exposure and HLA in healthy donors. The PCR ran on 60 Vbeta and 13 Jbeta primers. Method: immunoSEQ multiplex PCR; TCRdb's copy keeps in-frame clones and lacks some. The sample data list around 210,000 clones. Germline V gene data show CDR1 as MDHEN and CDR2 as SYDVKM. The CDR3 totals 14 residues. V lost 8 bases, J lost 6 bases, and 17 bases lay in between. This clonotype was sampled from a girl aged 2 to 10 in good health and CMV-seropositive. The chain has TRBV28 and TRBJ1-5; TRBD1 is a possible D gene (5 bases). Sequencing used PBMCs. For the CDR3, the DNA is TGTGCCAGCCGTACCCCCGGGGGAAGTCAGCCCCAGCATTTT. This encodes CASRTPGGSQPQHF.